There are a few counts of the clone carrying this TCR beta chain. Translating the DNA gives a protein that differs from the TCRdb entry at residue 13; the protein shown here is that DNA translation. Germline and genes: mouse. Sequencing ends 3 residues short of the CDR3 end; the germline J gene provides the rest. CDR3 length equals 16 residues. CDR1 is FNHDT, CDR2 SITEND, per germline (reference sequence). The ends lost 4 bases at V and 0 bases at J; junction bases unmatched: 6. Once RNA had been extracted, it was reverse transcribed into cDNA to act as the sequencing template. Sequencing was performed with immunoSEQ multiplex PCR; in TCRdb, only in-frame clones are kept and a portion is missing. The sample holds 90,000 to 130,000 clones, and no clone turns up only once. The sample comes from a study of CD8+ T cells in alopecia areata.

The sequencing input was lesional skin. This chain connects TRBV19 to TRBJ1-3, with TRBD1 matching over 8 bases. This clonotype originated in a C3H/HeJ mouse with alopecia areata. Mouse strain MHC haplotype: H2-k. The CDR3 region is CASSRDRKNSGNTLYF. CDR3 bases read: TGTGCCAGCAGTCGGGACAGGAAAAATTCTGGAAATACG.